Included here is one T cell receptor beta chain sequence, with context. This sample stems from a study of blood T cell repertoires in COVID-19. Study-level background: Donors in the United States, Italy and Spain gave samples during acute or convalescent COVID-19.

Researchers sorted participants into cohorts using their self-reported clinical history. In Cohort 3, a recovered donor had either two negative PCRs, clearance, or symptom resolution. Trimming removed 1 base at V and 6 bases at J, with 13 bases between. CDR1 SGHDT and CDR2 YYEEEE come from the germline V gene. The CDR3 spans 14 residues. In the authors' methods: Reference gene primer amplification yielded estimated nucleated cell counts. Some clones are missing from TCRdb's copy, which holds only in-frame ones; the method was immunoSEQ multiplex PCR. The DNA gave D and trimming, while V, J and clone size come from that table. The sample yields over 150,000 clones, 70% to 85% seen once.

This chain links TRBV5-6 with TRBJ1-2, with D unresolved. The receptor comes from a woman between 45 and 60 years old who had recovered from COVID-19. Material for sequencing was PBMCs or T cells enriched from blood (not recorded which). The CDR3 nucleotides read TGTGCCAGCAGCTTGTCGGGGAGGTACGATGGCTACACCTTC. Translation gives CASSLSGRYDGYTF. The entire variable domain, with the rest obtained from reference TRBV5-6 and TRBJ1-2, is as follows: DAGVTQSPTHLIKTRGQQVTLRCSPKSGHDTVSWYQQALGQGPQFIFQYYEEEERQRGNFPDRFSGHQFPNYSSELNVNALLLGDSALYLCASSLSGRYDGYTFGSGTRLTVV.